One TCR beta chain is described in this entry. Original handling: From reference gene primer amplification, estimates of nucleated cell counts were derived. Produced via immunoSEQ multiplex PCR; TCRdb's table is partial and in-frame only. Clone size and V and J calls were adopted from that table, with D and trimming inferred from the DNA. Here the sample spans about 170,000 clones, roughly nine tenths being singletons. The participants were between about 18 and 90 years old and came from 24 US areas. The study assigned cohorts using participant-reported clinical history. This CDR3 spans 12 amino acids. The V and J ends lost 2 bases and 7 bases respectively, with 6 bases between them. CDR1 is GTSNPN and CDR2 is SVGIG in the germline V gene (reference sequence). This record comes from a study of blood T cell repertoires in COVID-19. Whole-study context: Sites in the United States, Italy and Spain provided acute and convalescent COVID-19 samples.

Sample: PBMCs or T cells enriched from blood (not recorded which). The TCR was taken from a human donor with acute COVID-19. The donor label of this sample is uncertain. The V gene is TRBV30, the J gene TRBJ1-6; D is uncertain. For the CDR3, the DNA is TGTGCCTGGAGTTCCCCGAATTCACCCCTCCACTTT. Its translation: CAWSSPNSPLHF.